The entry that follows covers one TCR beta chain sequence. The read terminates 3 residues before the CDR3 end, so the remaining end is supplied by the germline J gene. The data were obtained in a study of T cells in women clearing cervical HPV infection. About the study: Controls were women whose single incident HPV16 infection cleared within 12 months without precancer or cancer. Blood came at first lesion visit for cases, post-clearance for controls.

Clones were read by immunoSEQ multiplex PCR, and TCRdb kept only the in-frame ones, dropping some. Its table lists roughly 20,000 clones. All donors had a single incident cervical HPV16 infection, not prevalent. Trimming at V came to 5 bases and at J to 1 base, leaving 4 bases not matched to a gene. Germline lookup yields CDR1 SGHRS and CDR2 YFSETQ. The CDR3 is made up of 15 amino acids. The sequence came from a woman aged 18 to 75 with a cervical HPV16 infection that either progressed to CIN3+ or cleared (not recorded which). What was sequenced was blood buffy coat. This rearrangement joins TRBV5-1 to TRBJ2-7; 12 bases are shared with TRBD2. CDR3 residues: CASSHGTSGSYEQYF. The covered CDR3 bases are TGCGCCAGCAGTCACGGGACTAGCGGGTCCTACGAG.